This T cell receptor beta chain derives from a study of OX40 agonist ivuxolimab in advanced cancers. The overall study: Patients were dosed intravenously with ivuxolimab at 0.01 to 10 mg/kg every 2 weeks.

V was shortened by 7 bases and J by 2 bases, with 15 bases between the two germline ends. Per the germline V gene, CDR1 is SGHVS and CDR2 is FQNEAQ. This CDR3 spans 14 amino acids. Broader study findings: Among patients with partial responses at 0.1-3.0 mg/kg, clonal expansion was among the lowest. The antigen specificity of the peripheral T cells (those that were expanded) was not determined.

TCRdb's table, derived via immunoSEQ multiplex PCR, lists solely in-frame clones and lacks some. The table includes approximately 70,000 clones, roughly nine tenths detected once. This clone was seen once. Its antigen is still unknown. The sample consisted of CD4+ or CD8+ T cells sorted from blood, taken in a trial of the OX40 agonist ivuxolimab. This TCR was recovered from an adult with an advanced solid tumor such as melanoma, head and neck, liver or kidney cancer. The chain uses TRBV7-8 and TRBJ2-7; D may be TRBD2 (6 bases). The DNA for the CDR3 is TGTGCCAGCACCAACCCGGAGGGAACCTACGAGCAGTACTTC. This encodes CASTNPEGTYEQYF.